The sequence of this T cell receptor (beta chain) was determined in a study of CD8+CD57+ T cells in acquired aplastic anemia. In the study overall: Sorted CD4+ and CD8+ cells gave an average of about 3.4 ug of DNA. The study, taken as a whole, reports: Patients and controls shared approximately 28 CD8+ CDR3 sequences.

This clonotype was counted ten times or more. What it binds is unknown. For sequencing, patients were chosen who had shown expansion of CD8+CD57+ cells by flow cytometry. The diagnosis in all patients was severe acquired aplastic anemia. Patients were untreated when blood was sampled. This CDR3 has 18 residues. The junction had 13 bases not matched to a gene; V was cut back by 3 bases and J by 5 bases. CDR1 and CDR2 (germline): SGHRS, YFSETQ. The study profiled TCR beta VDJ and CDR3 using genomic DNA as template. A single record per CDR3 protein comes from TCRdb applying MiXCR to the reads. The sample contains a few hundred thousand distinct CDR3 sequences, about three fifths of which appear only once.

Sequencing input: sorted CD4+, CD8+, or CD8+CD57+ T cells (not recorded which) from PBMCs. This receptor was identified in a human donor with aplastic anemia. The chain combines TRBV5-1 with TRBJ2-5; TRBD2 matches at 13 bases. The CDR3 region is CASSSSFGLAGVRETQYF. The CDR3 DNA reads TGCGCCAGCAGCTCCAGTTTCGGACTAGCGGGAGTCAGGGAGACCCAGTACTTC.